Sequencing of this T cell receptor (beta chain) was carried out in a study of blood T cells in healthy people across ages. Germline loops: CDR1 LGHNA, CDR2 YNFKEQ. V was trimmed by 5 bases and J by 6 bases, leaving 16 bases between them. This CDR3 is built from 15 residues. This clonotype was picked up a small number of times. Together with a sample-barcoded 5' primer, a J-beta primer mix was included in a second PCR lasting roughly 6 to 12 cycles. TCRdb re-analysed the 5' RACE reads in MiXCR, keeping a single row per CDR3 protein. The sample contains hundreds of thousands of distinct CDR3 sequences, under 45% of which appear only once.

The receptor comes from a man aged 60 to 69 in good health. Sequenced input: blood. The genes are TRBV4-2 and TRBJ1-4; the D gene is possibly TRBD1 (5 bases). The DNA for the CDR3 is TGTGCCAGCAGCAGCACGACAGCGGATTATGAAAAACTGTTTTTT. Amino acid sequence: CASSSTTADYEKLFF.